These 21 T cell receptor beta chains share one sample of origin, sequenced in a study of blood T cell repertoires in COVID-19. Assay used: immunoSEQ multiplex PCR; TCRdb lists only in-frame clones, some missing. Of some 190,000 clones in the sample, roughly 88% were seen once. Sequenced material: peripheral blood. The receptors come from a man younger than 35 with active or convalescent COVID-19.

The V gene is TRBV6-5, the J gene TRBJ2-3; D is possibly TRBD1 (6 bases). The CDR3 length is 15 residues. Germline CDR1 MNHEY, CDR2 SVGAGI. The V end lost 7 bases, the J end lost 1 base, and 15 bases lay between the germline ends. The CDR3 protein is CASTLGGAGTDTQYF. CDR3 bases: TGTGCCAGCACCTTAGGGGGAGCCGGCACAGATACGCAGTATTTT.

V gene TRBV4-1 combines with J gene TRBJ2-5; 8 positions match TRBD2. The V segment lost 3 bases and the J segment 4 bases; nucleotides outside the gene matches: 13. The germline gives CDR1 MGHRA, CDR2 YSYEKL. CDR3 length equals 17 residues. The CDR3 loop reads CASSHPWGAGVGETQYF. The CDR3 coding sequence is TGCGCCAGCAGCCATCCCTGGGGAGCGGGAGTGGGAGAGACCCAGTACTTC.

V is TRBV19 and J is TRBJ1-5; tentative D call: TRBD1 (5 bases). The germline V and J ends were trimmed by 2 bases and 9 bases, with 17 bases remaining between them. Germline lookup yields CDR1 LNHDA and CDR2 SQIVND (reference sequence). The CDR3 totals 15 residues. In DNA, the CDR3 is TGTGCCAGTAGTATACCCCAATCCGGGGGTTGGCCCCAGCATTTT. It yields the protein CASSIPQSGGWPQHF.

This chain links TRBV5-1 with TRBJ2-5; the D gene is possibly TRBD1 (6 bases). Looked up from germline, CDR1 is SGHRS and CDR2 is YFSETQ. This CDR3 has 15 amino acids. V was clipped by 3 bases and J by 2 bases, with 14 bases between them. In DNA, the CDR3 is TGCGCCAGCAGCTCCAACTCTGGACAGCAAGAGACCCAGTACTTC. It is translated as CASSSNSGQQETQYF.

In regard to this clone: Within the sample, other DNA sequences also encode this same CDR3. The chain couples TRBV5-4 to TRBJ2-7; 9 nucleotides line up with TRBD2. Germline-derived CDR1 and CDR2 are SGHNT and YYREEE (reference sequence). CDR3 size: 16 residues. The ends lost 5 bases at V and 6 bases at J; junction bases unmatched: 15. CDR3 loop: CASSKNPGGGGLEQYF. The CDR3 DNA reads TGTGCCAGCAGTAAGAATCCTGGCGGGGGGGGGCTCGAGCAGTACTTC.

This clone was observed a single time. J is TRBJ2-1 and V is TRBV5-6, with TRBD2 matching 14 bases. The CDR3 spans 18 residues. Germline V gene lookup returns CDR1 SGHDT and CDR2 YYEEEE. The junction had 9 bases not matched to a gene; V was cut back by 1 base and J by 6 bases. The CDR3 sequence: CASSLSGTSGRGLNEQFF. CDR3 nucleotides: TGTGCCAGCAGCTTGTCCGGGACTAGCGGGAGAGGACTCAATGAGCAGTTCTTC.

The chain uses TRBV7-9 and TRBJ1-2; perhaps TRBD1 as D (6 bases). V was cut by 8 bases and J by 3 bases, with 16 bases left in between. The CDR3 runs 14 residues. Germline V gives CDR1 SEHNR, CDR2 FQNEAQ (reference sequence). The CDR3 bases are TGTGCCAGCGGGTTACAGGGCCTACACTATGGCTACACCTTC. Amino acids: CASGLQGLHYGYTF.

The V and J genes are TRBV13 and TRBJ1-5; D ambiguous. The CDR3 totals 14 residues. Germline CDR1 PRHDT, CDR2 FYEKMQ (reference sequence). Deletions cut 5 bases from V and 0 bases from J, with 8 bases between. CDR3 protein: CASSLSDSNQPQHF. CDR3 in DNA: TGTGCCAGCAGCCTCAGTGATAGCAATCAGCCCCAGCATTTT.

The chain joins TRBV7-9 to TRBJ1-1; D gene uncertain. The CDR3 spans 11 residues. Germline V gene lookup returns CDR1 SEHNR and CDR2 FQNEAQ (reference sequence). Deletions cut 1 base from V and 11 bases from J, with 8 bases between. CDR3 coding DNA: TGTGCCAGCAGCTTAGGACATGAGGCTTTCTTT. Protein sequence: CASSLGHEAFF.

The chain links TRBV29-1 to TRBJ1-3; D possibly corresponds to TRBD1 (6 bases). V was pared by 7 bases and J by 2 bases, with 12 bases between. This CDR3 contains 13 residues. Germline V gene data show CDR1 as SQVTM and CDR2 as ANQGSEA. The CDR3 loop reads CSGSQGTGNTIYF. CDR3 sequence (DNA): TGCAGCGGATCCCAGGGGACTGGAAACACCATATATTTT.

This sequence joins TRBV7-3 and TRBJ2-3; D not certain. CDR1 SGHTA and CDR2 FQGTGA come from the germline V gene. CDR3 size: 14 residues. The V end was cut by 2 bases, the J end by 0 bases, with 6 bases between. For the CDR3, the DNA is TGTGCCAGCAGCTTATCTGTTAGCACAGATACGCAGTATTTT. Residues: CASSLSVSTDTQYF.

The chain combines TRBV10-3 with TRBJ1-6, with D perhaps matching TRBD1 (6 bases). Germline values: CDR1 ENHRY, CDR2 SYGVKD. V was cut by 6 bases and J by 7 bases, with 10 bases left in between. The CDR3 consists of 13 residues. The DNA for the CDR3 is TGTGCCATCAGACAGGGAATGAATTCACCCCTCCACTTT. As protein: CAIRQGMNSPLHF.

CDR3 nucleotide sequence: TGTGCCAGCTACCCCCGGGGAGGGCCTGACGAGCAGTACTTC. Translation gives CASYPRGGPDEQYF. The chain couples TRBV5-4 to TRBJ2-7, with TRBD2 identical over 7 bases. This CDR3 contains 14 residues. The V gene end was trimmed by 7 bases and the J gene end by 5 bases; junction bases not matched to a gene: 12. Germline CDR1 is SGHNT and CDR2 is YYREEE (reference sequence).

This clone has more than one count but fewer than ten. The chain recombines TRBV19 with TRBJ1-5; D remains unclear. Germline CDR1 LNHDA, CDR2 SQIVND (reference sequence). This CDR3 contains 15 residues. Between the trimmed V and J ends, which lost 1 base and 7 bases, there was a span of 14 bases. The CDR3 sequence is CASSIGGDRRQPQHF. As DNA, the CDR3 is TGTGCCAGTAGTATAGGAGGAGACCGGCGGCAGCCCCAGCATTTT.

V is TRBV19 and J is TRBJ2-7, with 7 bases aligning to TRBD1. V dropped 0 bases and J dropped 1; count of bases not matched to a gene: 6. The CDR3 totals 16 residues. Per germline, CDR1 LNHDA and CDR2 SQIVND (reference sequence). As DNA, the CDR3 is TGTGCCAGTAGTATAGAGACAGGGAAGCCGTCCTACGAGCAGTACTTC. This sequence encodes CASSIETGKPSYEQYF. Looking up the rest from reference TRBV19 and TRBJ2-7 gives the full variable domain: DGGITQSPKYLFRKEGQNVTLSCEQNLNHDAMYWYRQDPGQGLRLIYYSQIVNDFQKGDIAEGYSVSREKKESFPLTVTSAQKNPTAFYLCASSIETGKPSYEQYFGPGTRLTVT.

Written as DNA, the CDR3 is TGTGCGAGCGGCGGGGGCACTGAAGCTTTCTTT. The encoded protein is CASGGGTEAFF. V is TRBV5-4 and J is TRBJ1-1; D may be TRBD1 (5 bases). This CDR3 comprises 11 residues. CDR1 and CDR2 from the germline V gene are SGHNT and YYREEE (reference sequence).

The chain couples TRBV9 to TRBJ2-7; tentatively, D is TRBD2 (5 bases). Germline V gene data show CDR1 as SGDLS and CDR2 as YYNGEE. The CDR3 loop spans 14 amino acids. V was pared by 3 bases and J by 0 bases, with 10 bases between. CDR3 amino acids: CASSATMSSYEQYF. The CDR3 DNA is TGTGCCAGCAGCGCGACTATGAGCTCCTACGAGCAGTACTTC. Filled out from reference TRBV9 and TRBJ2-7, the complete variable domain reads DSGVTQTPKHLITATGQRVTLRCSPRSGDLSVYWYQQSLDQGLQFLIQYYNGEERAKGNILERFSAQQFPDLHSELNLSSLELGDSALYFCASSATMSSYEQYFGPGTRLTVT.

V and J are TRBV30 and TRBJ1-6, with a possible D match to TRBD1 (6 bases). Germline CDR1 GTSNPN, CDR2 SVGIG (reference sequence). Trimming removed 3 bases from V and 2 bases from J, with 14 bases in between. The CDR3 runs 16 residues. The CDR3 loop reads CAWRELGGPYNSPLHF. CDR3 nucleotides: TGTGCCTGGAGAGAGCTTGGGGGCCCCTATAATTCACCCCTCCACTTT.

The chain couples TRBV5-6 to TRBJ1-2, with 7 bases aligning to TRBD1. The CDR3 covers 14 residues. J was trimmed by 2 bases and V by 1 base; bases with no gene match: 2. Germline V lookup: CDR1 SGHDT, CDR2 YYEEEE. The CDR3, as DNA: TGTGCCAGCAGCTTGCCGGGACAGAACTATGGCTACACCTTC. Residues: CASSLPGQNYGYTF.

The J gene is TRBJ2-3, the V gene TRBV2; 8 positions agree with TRBD2. V trimming: 7 bases; J trimming: 2 bases; junction bases outside the gene matches: 5. Germline V gives CDR1 SNHLY, CDR2 FYNNEI. The CDR3 consists of 14 residues. In DNA form, the CDR3 reads TGTGCCAGCACGGCGGGAGGAAACACAGATACGCAGTATTTT. Protein sequence: CASTAGGNTDTQYF. Complete variable domain (other parts from reference TRBV2 and TRBJ2-3): EPEVTQTPSHQVTQMGQEVILRCVPISNHLYFYWYRQILGQKVEFLVSFYNNEISEKSEIFDDQFSVERPDGSNFTLKIRSTKLEDSAMYFCASTAGGNTDTQYFGPGTRLTVL.

This chain connects TRBV6-1 to TRBJ2-7; TRBD2 matches 10 bases. Looked up from germline, CDR1 is MNHNS and CDR2 is SASEGT. The CDR3 runs 15 residues. V was clipped by 1 base and J by 5 bases; unmatched bases: 5. This CDR3 is CASSEVAGGTDEQYF. Here the CDR3 DNA reads TGTGCCAGCAGTGAAGTAGCGGGAGGAACCGACGAGCAGTACTTC.